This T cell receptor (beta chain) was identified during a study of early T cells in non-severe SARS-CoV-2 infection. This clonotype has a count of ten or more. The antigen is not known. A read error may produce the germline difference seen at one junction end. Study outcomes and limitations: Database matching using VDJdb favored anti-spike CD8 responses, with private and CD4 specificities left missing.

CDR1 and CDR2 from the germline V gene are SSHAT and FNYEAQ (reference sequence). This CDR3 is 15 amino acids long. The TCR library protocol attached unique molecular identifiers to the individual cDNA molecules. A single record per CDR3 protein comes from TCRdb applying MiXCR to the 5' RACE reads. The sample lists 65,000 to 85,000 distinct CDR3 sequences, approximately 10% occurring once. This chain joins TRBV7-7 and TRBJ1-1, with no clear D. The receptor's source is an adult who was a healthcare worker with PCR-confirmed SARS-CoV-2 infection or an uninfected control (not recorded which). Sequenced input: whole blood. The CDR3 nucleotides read TGTGCTAGCAGCCCGTTAACTCCGGCGTCCACTGAAGCTTTCTTT. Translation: CASSPLTPASTEAFF.